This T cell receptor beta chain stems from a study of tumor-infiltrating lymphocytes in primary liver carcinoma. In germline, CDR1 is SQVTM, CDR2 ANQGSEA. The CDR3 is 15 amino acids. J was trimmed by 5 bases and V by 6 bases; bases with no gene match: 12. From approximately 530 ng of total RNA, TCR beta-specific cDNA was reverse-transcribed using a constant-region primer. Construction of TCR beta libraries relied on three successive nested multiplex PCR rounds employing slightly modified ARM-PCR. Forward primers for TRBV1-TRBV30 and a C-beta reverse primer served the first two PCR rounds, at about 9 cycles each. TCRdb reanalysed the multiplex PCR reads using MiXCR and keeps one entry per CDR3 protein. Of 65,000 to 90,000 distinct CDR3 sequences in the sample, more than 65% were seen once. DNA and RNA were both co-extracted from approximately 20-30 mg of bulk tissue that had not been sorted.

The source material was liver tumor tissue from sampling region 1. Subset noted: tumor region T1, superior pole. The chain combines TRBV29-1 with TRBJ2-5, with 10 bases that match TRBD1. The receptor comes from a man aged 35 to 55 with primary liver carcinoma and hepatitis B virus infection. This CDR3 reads CSVPPDRQGAETQYF. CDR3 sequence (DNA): TGCAGCGTCCCCCCAGATAGACAGGGGGCCGAGACCCAGTACTTC.